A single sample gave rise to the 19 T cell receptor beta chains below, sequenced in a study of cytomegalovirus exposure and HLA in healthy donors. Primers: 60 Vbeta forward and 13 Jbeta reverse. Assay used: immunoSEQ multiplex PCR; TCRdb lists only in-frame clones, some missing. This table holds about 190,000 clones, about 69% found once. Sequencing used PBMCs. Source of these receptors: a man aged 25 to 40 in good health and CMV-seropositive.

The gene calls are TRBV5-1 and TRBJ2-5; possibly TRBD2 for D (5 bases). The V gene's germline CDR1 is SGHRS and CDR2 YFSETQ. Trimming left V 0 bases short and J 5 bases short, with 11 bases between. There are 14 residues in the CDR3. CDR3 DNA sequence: TGCGCCAGCAGCTTGGGAGGCCAGCGGGAGACCCAGTACTTC. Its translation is CASSLGGQRETQYF.

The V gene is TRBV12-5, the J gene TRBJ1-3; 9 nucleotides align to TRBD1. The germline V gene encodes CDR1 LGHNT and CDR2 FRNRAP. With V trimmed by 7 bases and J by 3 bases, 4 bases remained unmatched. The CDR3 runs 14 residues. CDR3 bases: TGTGCTAGTGTCACGGACAGGGGTGGAAACACCATATATTTT. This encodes CASVTDRGGNTIYF.

This CDR3 is CASSPGTGSEQYF. CDR3 sequence (DNA): TGTGCCAGCAGCCCCGGGACAGGGTCCGAGCAGTACTTC. The gene calls are TRBV11-2 and TRBJ2-7, with 9 nucleotides matching TRBD1. The V and J ends lost 5 bases and 6 bases, in that order; junction bases with no gene match: 5. From germline, CDR1 is SGHAT and CDR2 FQNNGV. The CDR3 runs 13 residues.

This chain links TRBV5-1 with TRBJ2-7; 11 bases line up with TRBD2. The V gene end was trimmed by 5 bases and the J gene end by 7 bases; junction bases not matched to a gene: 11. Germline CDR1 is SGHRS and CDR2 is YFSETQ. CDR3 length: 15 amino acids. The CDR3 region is CASSGYSGRAAEQYF. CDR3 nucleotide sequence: TGCGCCAGCAGTGGGTATAGCGGGAGGGCCGCGGAGCAGTACTTC.

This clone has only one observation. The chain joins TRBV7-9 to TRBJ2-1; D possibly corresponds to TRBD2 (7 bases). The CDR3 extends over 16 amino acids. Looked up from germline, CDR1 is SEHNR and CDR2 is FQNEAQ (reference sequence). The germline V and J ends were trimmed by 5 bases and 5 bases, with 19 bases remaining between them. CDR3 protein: CASSPTGGGLNNEQFF. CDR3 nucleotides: TGTGCCAGCAGCCCGACGGGCGGGGGCTTAAACAATGAGCAGTTCTTC.

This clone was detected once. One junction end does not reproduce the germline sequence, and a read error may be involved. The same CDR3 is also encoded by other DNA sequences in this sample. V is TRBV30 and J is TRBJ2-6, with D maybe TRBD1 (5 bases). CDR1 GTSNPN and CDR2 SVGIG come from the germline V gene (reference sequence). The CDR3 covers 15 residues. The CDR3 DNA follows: TGTGCTTGGAGTCTAGGGGCGGCCGGGGCCAACGTCCTGACTTTC. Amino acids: CAWSLGAAGANVLTF.

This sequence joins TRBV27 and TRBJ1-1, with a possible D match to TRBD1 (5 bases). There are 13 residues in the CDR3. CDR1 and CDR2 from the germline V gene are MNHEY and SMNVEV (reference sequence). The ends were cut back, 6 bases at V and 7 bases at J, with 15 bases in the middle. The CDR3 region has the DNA TGTGCCAGCAGCTCGGGGCGGGGTAGTGAAGCTTTCTTT. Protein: CASSSGRGSEAFF.

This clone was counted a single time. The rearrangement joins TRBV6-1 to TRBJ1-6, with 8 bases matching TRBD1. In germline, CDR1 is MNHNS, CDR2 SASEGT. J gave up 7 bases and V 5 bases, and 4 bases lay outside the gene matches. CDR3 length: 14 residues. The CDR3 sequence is CASSWDRSNSPLHF. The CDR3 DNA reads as TGTGCCAGCAGTTGGGACAGGTCGAATTCACCCCTCCACTTT.

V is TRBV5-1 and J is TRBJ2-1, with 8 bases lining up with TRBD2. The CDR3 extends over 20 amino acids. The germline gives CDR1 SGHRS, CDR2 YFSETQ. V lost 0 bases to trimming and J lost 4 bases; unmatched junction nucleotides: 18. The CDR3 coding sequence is TGCGCCAGCAGCTTGGCCCCGGGACTAGGGCCCAGGGTGAGGTACAATGAGCAGTTCTTC. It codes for CASSLAPGLGPRVRYNEQFF.

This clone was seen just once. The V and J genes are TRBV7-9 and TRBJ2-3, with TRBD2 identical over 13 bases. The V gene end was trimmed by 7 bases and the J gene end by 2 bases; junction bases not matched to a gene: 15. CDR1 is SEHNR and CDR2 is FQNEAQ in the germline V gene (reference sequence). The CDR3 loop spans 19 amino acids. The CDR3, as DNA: TGTGCCAGCACCGAAAGGACTAGCGGGAGTGAAGGTCACACAGATACGCAGTATTTT. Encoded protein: CASTERTSGSEGHTDTQYF.

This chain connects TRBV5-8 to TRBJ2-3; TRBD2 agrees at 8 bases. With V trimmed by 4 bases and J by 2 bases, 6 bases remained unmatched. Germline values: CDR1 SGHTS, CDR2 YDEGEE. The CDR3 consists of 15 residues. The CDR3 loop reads CASSPGSGVTDTQYF. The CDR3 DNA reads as TGTGCCAGCAGCCCAGGTAGCGGGGTCACAGATACGCAGTATTTT.

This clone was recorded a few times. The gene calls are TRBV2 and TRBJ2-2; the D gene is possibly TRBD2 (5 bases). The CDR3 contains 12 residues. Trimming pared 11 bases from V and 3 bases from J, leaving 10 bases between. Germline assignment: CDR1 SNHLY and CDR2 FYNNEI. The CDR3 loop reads CAAGVYTGELFF. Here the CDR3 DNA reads TGTGCCGCCGGGGTGTACACCGGGGAGCTGTTTTTT.

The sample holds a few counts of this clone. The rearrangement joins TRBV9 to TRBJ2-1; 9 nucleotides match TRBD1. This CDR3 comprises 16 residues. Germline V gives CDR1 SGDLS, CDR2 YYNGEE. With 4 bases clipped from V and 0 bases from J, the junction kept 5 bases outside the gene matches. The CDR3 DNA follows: TGTGCCAGCAGCCCAGGGACAGGGAGCTCCTACAATGAGCAGTTCTTC. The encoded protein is CASSPGTGSSYNEQFF.

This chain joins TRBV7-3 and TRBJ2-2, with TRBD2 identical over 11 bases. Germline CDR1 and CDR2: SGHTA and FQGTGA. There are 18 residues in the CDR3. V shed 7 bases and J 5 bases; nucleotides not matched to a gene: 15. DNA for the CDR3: TGTGCCAGCACCCCCTTTGCCATGACTAGCGGGGTTACCGGGGAGCTGTTTTTT. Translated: CASTPFAMTSGVTGELFF. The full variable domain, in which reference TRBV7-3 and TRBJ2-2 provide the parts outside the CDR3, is GAGVSQTPSNKVTEKGKYVELRCDPISGHTALYWYRQSLGQGPEFLIYFQGTGAADDSGLPNDRFFAVRPEGSVSTLKIQRTERGDSAVYLCASTPFAMTSGVTGELFFGEGSRLTVL.

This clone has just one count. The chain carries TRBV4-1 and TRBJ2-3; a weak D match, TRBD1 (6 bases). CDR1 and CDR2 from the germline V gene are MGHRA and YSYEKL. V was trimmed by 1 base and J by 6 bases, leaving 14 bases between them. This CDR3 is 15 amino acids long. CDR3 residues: CASSQAPGQRDTQYF. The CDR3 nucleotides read TGCGCCAGCAGCCAAGCCCCGGGACAAAGGGATACGCAGTATTTT.

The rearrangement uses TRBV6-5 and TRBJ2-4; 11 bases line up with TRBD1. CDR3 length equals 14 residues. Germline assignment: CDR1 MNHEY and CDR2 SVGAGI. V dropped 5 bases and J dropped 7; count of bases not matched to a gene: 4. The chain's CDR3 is CASSAGQGVNIQYF. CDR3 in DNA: TGTGCCAGCAGTGCGGGACAGGGGGTTAACATTCAGTACTTC.

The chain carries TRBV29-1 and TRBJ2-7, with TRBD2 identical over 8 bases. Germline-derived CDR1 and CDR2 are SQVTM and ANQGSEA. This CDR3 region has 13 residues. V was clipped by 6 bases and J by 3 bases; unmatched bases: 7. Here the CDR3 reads CSVARGAGYEQYF. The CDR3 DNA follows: TGCAGCGTAGCGCGGGGGGCGGGCTACGAGCAGTACTTC.

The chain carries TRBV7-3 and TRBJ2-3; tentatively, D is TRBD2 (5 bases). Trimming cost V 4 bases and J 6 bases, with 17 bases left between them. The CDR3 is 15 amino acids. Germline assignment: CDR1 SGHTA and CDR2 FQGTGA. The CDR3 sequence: CASSSTGSGIDTQYF. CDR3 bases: TGTGCCAGCAGCTCCACGGGGTCGGGGATCGATACGCAGTATTTT.

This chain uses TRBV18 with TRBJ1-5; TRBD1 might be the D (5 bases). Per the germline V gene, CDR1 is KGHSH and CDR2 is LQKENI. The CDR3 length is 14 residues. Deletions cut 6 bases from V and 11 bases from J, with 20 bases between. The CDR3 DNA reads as TGTGCCAGCTCCCAAGATGGAGTTTCGGGGGCCCAGCATTTT. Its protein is CASSQDGVSGAQHF.